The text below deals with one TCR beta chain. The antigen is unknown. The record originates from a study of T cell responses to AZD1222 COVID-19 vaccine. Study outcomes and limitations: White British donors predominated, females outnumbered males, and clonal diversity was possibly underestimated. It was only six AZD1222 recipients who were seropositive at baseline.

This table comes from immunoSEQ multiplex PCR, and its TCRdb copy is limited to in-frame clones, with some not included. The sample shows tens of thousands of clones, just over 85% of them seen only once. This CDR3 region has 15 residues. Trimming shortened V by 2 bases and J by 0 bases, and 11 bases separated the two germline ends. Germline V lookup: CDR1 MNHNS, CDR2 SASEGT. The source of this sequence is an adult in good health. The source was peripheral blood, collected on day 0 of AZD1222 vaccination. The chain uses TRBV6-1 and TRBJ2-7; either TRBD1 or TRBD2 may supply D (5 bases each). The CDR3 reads CASSESGTGSYEQYF. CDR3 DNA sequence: TGTGCCAGCAGTGAATCCGGGACGGGCTCCTACGAGCAGTACTTC.